The clone carrying this TCR beta chain was counted a few times. The antigen is not known. These data come from a study of cytomegalovirus exposure and HLA in healthy donors. Study findings and constraints: The later analysis indicated that the majority of CMV-associated TCR beta chains appeared HLA-restricted.

Trimming took off 1 base at V and 8 bases at J, with 4 bases between the two ends. The length of the CDR3 is 11 residues. Germline V gene lookup returns CDR1 SGHDT and CDR2 YYEEEE. The PCR used 60 Vbeta and 13 Jbeta primers. The protocol was immunoSEQ multiplex PCR, while the TCRdb copy is restricted to in-frame clones and leaves out a portion. The sample shows about 140,000 clones, roughly 75% of them seen only once. This TCR was recovered from a man aged 35 to 55 in good health and CMV-seropositive. The chain joins TRBV5-6 to TRBJ2-1, with D uncertain. The sequenced sample consisted of PBMCs. CDR3 nucleotides: TGTGCCAGCAGCTTGTTCGATGAGCAGTTCTTC. Protein sequence: CASSLFDEQFF.